This T cell receptor beta chain emerged from a study of OX40 agonist ivuxolimab in advanced cancers. About the study: Treatment of patients was with ivuxolimab, an agonistic anti-OX40 (CD134) antibody.

About this clone itself: The target antigen is unknown.

Study-wide results and caveats: Among T cells, CD8+ cells averaged more expanded clones than CD4+ cells.

CDR3 length: 15 amino acids. V was trimmed by 4 bases and J by 1 base, leaving 10 bases between them. The germline V gene encodes CDR1 SGHNT and CDR2 YENEEA. Repertoires were generated with immunoSEQ multiplex PCR, while TCRdb's copy carries only in-frame clones and drops some. The data contain 25,000 or so clones, about two thirds of them seen just once; the ten biggest clones take up approximately 20%. The sample was CD4+ or CD8+ T cells sorted from blood, taken in a trial of the OX40 agonist ivuxolimab. The TCR sequence derives from an adult with an advanced solid tumor such as melanoma, head and neck, liver or kidney cancer. This chain uses TRBV11-3 with TRBJ2-2, with D uncertain. CDR3 in amino acids: CASSWGPGNTGELFF. The CDR3 nucleotides read TGTGCCAGCAGCTGGGGTCCAGGGAACACCGGGGAGCTGTTTTTT.